This TCR beta chain derives from a study of long-term antiretroviral therapy in people with HIV. Study-level findings and limits: ART adherence, viral resistance and therapy changes went undocumented.

The assay, immunoSEQ v3.0, was run at survey level. TCRdb's copy holds only in-frame clones and misses some; the assay was immunoSEQ multiplex PCR. Of 20,000 to 30,000 clones in the sample, approximately 82% are singletons; the top ten hold less than 2.5%. Comments on this clone: What it recognizes is unknown.

Germline CDR1 SQVTM, CDR2 ANQGSEA. Between the trimmed V and J ends, which lost 7 bases and 5 bases, there was a span of 15 bases. The length of the CDR3 is 13 residues. Every specimen held between roughly 0.85-11 million cryopreserved PBMC. These were thawed and washed before DNA extraction. The source is a man aged 50 or older with HIV. This chain links TRBV29-1 with TRBJ2-1; D unclear. The sample consisted of unsorted PBMCs, taken 3 years after starting antiretroviral therapy. The CDR3 coding sequence is TGCAGCGGTGGACGGAGTCAACACAATGAGCAGTTCTTC. This codes for CSGGRSQHNEQFF.